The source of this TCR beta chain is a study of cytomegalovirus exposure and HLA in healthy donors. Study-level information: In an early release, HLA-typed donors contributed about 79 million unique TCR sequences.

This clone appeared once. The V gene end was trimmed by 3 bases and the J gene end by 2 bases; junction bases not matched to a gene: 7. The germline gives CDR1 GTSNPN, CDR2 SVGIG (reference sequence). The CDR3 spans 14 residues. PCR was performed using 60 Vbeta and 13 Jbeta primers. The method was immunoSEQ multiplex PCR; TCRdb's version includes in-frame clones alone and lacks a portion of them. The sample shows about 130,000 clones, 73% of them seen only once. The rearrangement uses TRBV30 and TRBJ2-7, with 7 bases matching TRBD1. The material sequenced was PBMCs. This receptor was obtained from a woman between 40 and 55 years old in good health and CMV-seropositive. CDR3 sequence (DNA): TGTGCCTGGAGCTCCGGGACAGCCCCCTACGAGCAGTACTTC. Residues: CAWSSGTAPYEQYF.